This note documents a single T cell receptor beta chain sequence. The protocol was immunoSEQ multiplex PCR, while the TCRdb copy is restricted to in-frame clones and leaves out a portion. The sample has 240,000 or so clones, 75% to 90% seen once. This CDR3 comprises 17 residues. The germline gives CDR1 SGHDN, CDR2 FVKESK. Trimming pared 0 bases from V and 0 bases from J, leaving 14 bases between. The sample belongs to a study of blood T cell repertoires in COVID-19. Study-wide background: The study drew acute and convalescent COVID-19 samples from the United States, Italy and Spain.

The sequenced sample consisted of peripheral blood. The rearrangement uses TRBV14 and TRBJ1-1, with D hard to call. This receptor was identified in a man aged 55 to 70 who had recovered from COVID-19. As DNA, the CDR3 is TGTGCCAGCAGCCAAGATCCCCCAGGTGCCATGAACACTGAAGCTTTCTTT. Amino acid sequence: CASSQDPPGAMNTEAFF. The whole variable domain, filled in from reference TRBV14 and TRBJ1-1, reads EAGVTQFPSHSVIEKGQTVTLRCDPISGHDNLYWYRRVMGKEIKFLLHFVKESKQDESGMPNNRFLAERTGGTYSTLKVQPAELEDSGVYFCASSQDPPGAMNTEAFFGQGTRLTVV.